The TCR beta chain under discussion was sequenced for a study of vaccination and CD4 T cells after COVID-19. Looking at the study overall: For each participant, vaccination comprised two doses of either the BNT162b2 or the mRNA-1273 vaccine. Study-wide findings and caveats: Going from roughly 21 to 40, median SARS-CoV-2-reactive clonotypes did not rise significantly.

This clonotype came up a few times. Antigen specificity is unknown. CDR3 length: 14 residues. From germline, CDR1 is SGHTA and CDR2 FQGTGA. Trimming pared 5 bases from V and 6 bases from J, leaving 16 bases between. Treatment given: approximately 10-day PBMC culture with coronavirus spike peptide pools or control peptides (ViraFEST assay). The Oncomine TCR Beta short-read assay sequenced DNA from cultured CD4+ T cells. TCRdb called the PCR reads again in MiXCR, with one record for every CDR3 protein. The data contain around 17,000 distinct CDR3 sequences, 45% to 60% of them singletons. The sample was CD4+ T cells from blood, cultured in vitro. J is TRBJ1-2 and V is TRBV7-3, with a weak D call TRBD1 (5 bases). This TCR was recovered from a human donor who had recovered from COVID-19. The CDR3 loop is CASSLRAGRDGYTF. The CDR3 DNA sequence: TGTGCCAGCAGCCTACGGGCAGGGAGGGATGGCTACACCTTC.